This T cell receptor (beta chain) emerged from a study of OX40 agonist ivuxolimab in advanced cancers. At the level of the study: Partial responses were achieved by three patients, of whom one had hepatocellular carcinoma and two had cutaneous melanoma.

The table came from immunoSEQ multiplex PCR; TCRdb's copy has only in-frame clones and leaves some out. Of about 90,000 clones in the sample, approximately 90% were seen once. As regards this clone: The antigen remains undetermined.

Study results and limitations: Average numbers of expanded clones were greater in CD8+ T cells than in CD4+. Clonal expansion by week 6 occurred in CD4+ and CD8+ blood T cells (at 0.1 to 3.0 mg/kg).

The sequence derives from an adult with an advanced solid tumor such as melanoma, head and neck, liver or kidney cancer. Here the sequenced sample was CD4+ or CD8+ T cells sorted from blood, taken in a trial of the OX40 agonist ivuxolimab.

The CDR3 spells CASSFKTRGTGELFF. CDR3 nucleotide sequence: TGCGCCAGCAGCTTCAAGACCAGGGGGACCGGGGAGCTGTTTTTT. The chain links TRBV5-1 to TRBJ2-2; 7 nucleotides line up with TRBD1. The trim removed 2 bases at V and 5 bases at J, leaving 6 bases unmatched. The CDR3 totals 15 residues. In germline, CDR1 is SGHRS, CDR2 YFSETQ.